The 21 T cell receptor beta chains presented below share a single source sample, sequenced in a study of blood T cell repertoires in COVID-19. Assay: immunoSEQ multiplex PCR; the TCRdb copy retains only in-frame clones and omits some. Here the sample spans fewer than 100,000 clones, approximately 85% being singletons. Sequencing was performed on peripheral blood. All receptors come from a man in his 60s with acute or convalescent COVID-19.

The chain couples TRBV14 to TRBJ2-7; TRBD1 might be the D (6 bases). V lost 2 bases, J lost 7 bases, and 15 bases lay in between. The CDR3 covers 14 residues. Germline loops: CDR1 SGHDN, CDR2 FVKESK. The CDR3 region is CASSQLRQAKEQYF. Here the CDR3 DNA reads TGTGCCAGCAGCCAACTACGACAGGCTAAAGAGCAGTACTTC.

The J gene is TRBJ2-5, the V gene TRBV11-2; D possibly corresponds to TRBD2 (6 bases). The CDR3 consists of 15 residues. Trimming shortened V by 3 bases and J by 2 bases, and 13 bases separated the two germline ends. Germline assignment: CDR1 SGHAT and CDR2 FQNNGV. The CDR3 DNA reads as TGTGCCAGCAGCTTGTTTCACCGGGAGCAAGAGACCCAGTACTTC. This codes for CASSLFHREQETQYF.

The gene calls are TRBV2 and TRBJ2-5; 7 positions agree with TRBD1. This CDR3 has 14 amino acids. The J segment lost 5 bases and the V segment lost 8 bases, leaving 11 bases of the junction unmatched. CDR1 is SNHLY and CDR2 is FYNNEI in the germline V gene. The CDR3 loop is CASRGTGVVETQYF. CDR3 coding DNA: TGTGCCAGCCGGGGAACAGGGGTTGTGGAGACCCAGTACTTC. Full variable domain (missing parts from reference TRBV2 and TRBJ2-5): EPEVTQTPSHQVTQMGQEVILRCVPISNHLYFYWYRQILGQKVEFLVSFYNNEISEKSEIFDDQFSVERPDGSNFTLKIRSTKLEDSAMYFCASRGTGVVETQYFGPGTRLLVL.

The CDR3 DNA follows: TGTGCCAGCAGCGTCAACGGGGGGCCCACCGGGGAGCTGTTTTTT. Residues: CASSVNGGPTGELFF. This rearrangement joins TRBV11-2 to TRBJ2-2, with D possibly being TRBD2 (7 bases). V was clipped by 5 bases and J by 4 bases, with 14 bases between them. Germline lookup yields CDR1 SGHAT and CDR2 FQNNGV. CDR3 size: 15 residues.

The V and J genes are TRBV5-4 and TRBJ2-2; D is possibly TRBD2 (6 bases). Germline lookup yields CDR1 SGHNT and CDR2 YYREEE (reference sequence). The V end lost 3 bases, the J end lost 2 bases, and 17 bases lay between the germline ends. This CDR3 contains 17 residues. CDR3: CASSSTVGTANTGELFF. For the CDR3, the DNA is TGTGCCAGCAGCTCAACGGTGGGGACTGCAAACACCGGGGAGCTGTTTTTT.

The chain employs TRBV7-2 and TRBJ1-1; D not resolved. This CDR3 has 13 residues. Germline V gene data show CDR1 as SGHTA and CDR2 as FQGNSA. Trimming shortened V by 5 bases and J by 3 bases, and 10 bases separated the two germline ends. The CDR3 nucleotides are TGTGCCAGCAGCGCTCACAAAGACACTGAAGCTTTCTTT. Its translation is CASSAHKDTEAFF.

The chain recombines TRBV4-2 with TRBJ1-2, with 8 bases aligning to TRBD1. J gave up 7 bases and V 1 base, and 5 bases lay outside the gene matches. Per the germline V gene, CDR1 is LGHNA and CDR2 is YNFKEQ. CDR3 length: 14 amino acids. CDR3 residues: CASSQVPGGAGYTF. The CDR3, as DNA: TGTGCCAGCAGCCAAGTCCCAGGGGGCGCTGGCTACACCTTC.

The chain couples TRBV2 to TRBJ2-1, with TRBD2 identical over 7 bases. Looked up from germline, CDR1 is SNHLY and CDR2 is FYNNEI. CDR3 length: 15 residues. J gave up 0 bases and V 6 bases, and 5 bases lay outside the gene matches. The CDR3 loop reads CASSGLADSYNEQFF. DNA of the CDR3: TGTGCCAGCAGCGGTCTAGCGGACTCCTACAATGAGCAGTTCTTC.

In this sample, this clone turned up a few times. The V and J genes are TRBV4-1 and TRBJ2-5, with D possibly TRBD1 on 6 matching bases. Germline values: CDR1 MGHRA, CDR2 YSYEKL. V lost 1 base and J lost 0, with 9 bases in between. CDR3 length: 15 residues. The CDR3 bases are TGCGCCAGCAGCCAAGTAGGACAGTACCAAGAGACCCAGTACTTC. Its translation is CASSQVGQYQETQYF.

This chain connects TRBV7-8 to TRBJ2-1, with 8 bases identical to TRBD2. V dropped 0 bases and J dropped 0; count of bases not matched to a gene: 7. Germline CDR1 and CDR2: SGHVS and FQNEAQ. There are 18 residues in the CDR3. The CDR3 region is CASSLALLAESSYNEQFF. The CDR3 region has the DNA TGTGCCAGCAGCTTAGCGTTACTAGCGGAGAGCTCCTACAATGAGCAGTTCTTC.

The chain couples TRBV5-8 to TRBJ2-1; the D gene is possibly TRBD1 (6 bases). The ends were cut back, 6 bases at V and 1 base at J, with 11 bases in the middle. Per the germline V gene, CDR1 is SGHTS and CDR2 is YDEGEE. There are 14 residues in the CDR3. The CDR3 reads CASTHRDSYNEQFF. DNA of the CDR3: TGTGCCAGCACCCACAGGGATTCCTACAATGAGCAGTTCTTC.

The chain employs TRBV15 and TRBJ2-1, with no clear D. The CDR3 length is 13 residues. V lost 0 bases to trimming and J lost 11 bases, with 11 bases between them. From germline, CDR1 is LNHNV and CDR2 YYDKDF (reference sequence). The CDR3 sequence is CATSRERRHKQFF. The CDR3 nucleotides are TGTGCCACCAGCAGAGAGCGCAGGCATAAGCAGTTCTTC.

The rearrangement uses TRBV12-3 or TRBV12-4 and TRBJ1-2; a weak D match, TRBD1 (5 bases). The V gene lost 5 bases and the J gene lost 5 bases, with 9 bases spanning the gap. The CDR3 length is 12 residues. CDR3 DNA sequence: TGTGCCAGCAGTCCAGGGTATTATGGCTACACCTTC. Translating gives CASSPGYYGYTF.

The rearrangement joins TRBV5-5 to TRBJ2-7; no clear D. Trimming took off 4 bases at V and 4 bases at J, with 18 bases between the two ends. The CDR3 sequence is 15 residues long. Germline V gives CDR1 SGHKS, CDR2 YYEKEE (reference sequence). The CDR3 nucleotides read TGTGCCAGCAGCCTCCCGGGTAGTAATGGTTACGAGCAGTACTTC. Its protein product is CASSLPGSNGYEQYF. The variable domain in full, with the rest retrieved from reference TRBV5-5 and TRBJ2-7, is DAGVTQSPTHLIKTRGQQVTLRCSPISGHKSVSWYQQVLGQGPQFIFQYYEKEERGRGNFPDRFSARQFPNYSSELNVNALLLGDSALYLCASSLPGSNGYEQYFGPGTRLTVT.

The chain couples TRBV30 to TRBJ1-1; TRBD1 might be the D (6 bases). V gave up 1 base and J gave up 1 base, with 7 bases separating them. CDR1 and CDR2 from the germline V gene are GTSNPN and SVGIG (reference sequence). The CDR3 runs to 13 residues. The CDR3 DNA reads TGTGCCTGGAGTGGACAGGCGAACACTGAAGCTTTCTTT. This gives the protein CAWSGQANTEAFF. The variable domain in full, completed from reference TRBV30 and TRBJ1-1, reads SQTIHQWPATLVQPVGSPLSLECTVEGTSNPNLYWYRQAAGRGLQLLFYSVGIGQISSEVPQNLSASRPQDRQFILSSKKLLLSDSGFYLCAWSGQANTEAFFGQGTRLTVV.

A single count supports this clone. The rearrangement uses TRBV4-2 and TRBJ2-7, with D possibly being TRBD2 (6 bases). CDR1 is LGHNA and CDR2 is YNFKEQ in the germline V gene. This CDR3 is built from 15 residues. V dropped 4 bases and J dropped 0 bases, with 13 bases sitting between them. The CDR3 loop is CASSRNSGSSYEQYF. The CDR3 coding sequence is TGTGCCAGCAGCCGGAATAGCGGTAGCTCCTACGAGCAGTACTTC.

The table lists this clone with a count of one. The chain uses TRBV7-2 and TRBJ2-5; 8 nucleotides align to TRBD1. Germline-derived CDR1 and CDR2 are SGHTA and FQGNSA. The CDR3 has 15 amino acids. V shed 3 bases and J 4 bases; nucleotides not matched to a gene: 7. The CDR3 region has the DNA TGTGCCAGCAGCTTGTGGACAGGGTCTATAGAGACCCAGTACTTC. Amino acid sequence: CASSLWTGSIETQYF.

J is TRBJ2-5 and V is TRBV27; unclear D gene. The CDR3 length is 17 residues. Germline V gene lookup returns CDR1 MNHEY and CDR2 SMNVEV (reference sequence). Trimming left V 1 base short and J 2 bases short, with 17 bases between. In nucleotides, the CDR3 is TGTGCCAGCAGTTTATATGGGTCCCAGGTCACTCAAGAGACCCAGTACTTC. Protein sequence: CASSLYGSQVTQETQYF.

The V call is TRBV9, the J call TRBJ2-1, with D maybe TRBD1 (8 bases). The germline V and J ends were trimmed by 7 bases and 2 bases, with 19 bases remaining between them. The CDR3 length is 16 residues. The germline V gene encodes CDR1 SGDLS and CDR2 YYNGEE. CDR3 amino acids: CASGEGQAPTYNEQFF. The CDR3 nucleotides read TGTGCCAGCGGGGAGGGACAGGCACCAACCTACAATGAGCAGTTCTTC.

The V and J genes are TRBV4-2 and TRBJ2-7; 7 nucleotides line up with TRBD2. Germline trimming cut 4 bases from V and 6 bases from J; bases unmatched to any gene: 9. From germline, CDR1 is LGHNA and CDR2 YNFKEQ. The CDR3 covers 14 residues. The CDR3 spells CASSPREGLGEQYF. The CDR3 bases are TGTGCCAGCAGCCCCAGGGAGGGCCTGGGCGAGCAGTACTTC.

The chain joins TRBV7-3 to TRBJ2-1; 7 bases map to TRBD2. Per germline, CDR1 SGHTA and CDR2 FQGTGA. This CDR3 is built from 14 residues. V lost 3 bases and J lost 4; bases outside the gene matches: 3. As DNA, the CDR3 is TGTGCCAGCAGCTTTTACGGGGGGTACAATGAGCAGTTCTTC. It specifies CASSFYGGYNEQFF. Together with reference TRBV7-3 and TRBJ2-1, the CDR3 gives the full variable domain: GAGVSQTPSNKVTEKGKYVELRCDPISGHTALYWYRQSLGQGPEFLIYFQGTGAADDSGLPNDRFFAVRPEGSVSTLKIQRTERGDSAVYLCASSFYGGYNEQFFGPGTRLTVL.